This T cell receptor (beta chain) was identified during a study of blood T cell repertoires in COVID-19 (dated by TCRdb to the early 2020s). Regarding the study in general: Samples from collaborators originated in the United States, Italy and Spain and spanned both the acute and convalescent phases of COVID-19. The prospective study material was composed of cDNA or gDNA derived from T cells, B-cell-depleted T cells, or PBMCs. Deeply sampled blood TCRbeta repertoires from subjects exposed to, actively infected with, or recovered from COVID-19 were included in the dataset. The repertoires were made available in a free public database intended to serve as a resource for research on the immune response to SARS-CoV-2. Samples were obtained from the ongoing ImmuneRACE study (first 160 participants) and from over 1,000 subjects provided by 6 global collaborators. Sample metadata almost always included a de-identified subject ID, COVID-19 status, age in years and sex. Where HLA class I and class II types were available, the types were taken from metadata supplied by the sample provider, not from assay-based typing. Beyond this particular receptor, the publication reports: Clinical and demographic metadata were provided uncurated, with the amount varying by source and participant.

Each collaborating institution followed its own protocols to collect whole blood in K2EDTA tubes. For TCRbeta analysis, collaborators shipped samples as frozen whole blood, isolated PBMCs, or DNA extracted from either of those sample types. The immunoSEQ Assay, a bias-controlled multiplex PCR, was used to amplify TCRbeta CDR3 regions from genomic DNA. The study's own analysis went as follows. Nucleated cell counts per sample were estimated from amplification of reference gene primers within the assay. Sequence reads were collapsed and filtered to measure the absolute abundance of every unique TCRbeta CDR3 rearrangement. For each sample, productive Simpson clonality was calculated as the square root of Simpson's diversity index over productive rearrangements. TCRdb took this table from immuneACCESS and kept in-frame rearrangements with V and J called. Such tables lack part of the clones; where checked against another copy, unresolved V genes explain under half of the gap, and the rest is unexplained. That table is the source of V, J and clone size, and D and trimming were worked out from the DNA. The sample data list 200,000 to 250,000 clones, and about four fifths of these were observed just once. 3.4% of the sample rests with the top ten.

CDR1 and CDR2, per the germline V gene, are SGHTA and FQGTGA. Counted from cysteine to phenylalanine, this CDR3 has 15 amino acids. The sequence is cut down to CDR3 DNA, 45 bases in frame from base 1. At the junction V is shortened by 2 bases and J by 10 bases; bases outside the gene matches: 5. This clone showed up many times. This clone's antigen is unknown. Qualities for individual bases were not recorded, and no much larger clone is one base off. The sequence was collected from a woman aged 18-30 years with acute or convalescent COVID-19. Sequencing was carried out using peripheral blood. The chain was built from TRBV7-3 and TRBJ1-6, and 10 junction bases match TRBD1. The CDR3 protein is CASSLRGQGRSPLHF. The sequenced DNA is TGTGCCAGCAGCTTACGGGGACAGGGGAGGTCACCCCTCCACTTT.